One and the same sample provided the 30 T cell receptor beta chains below, sequenced in a study of human T cells and chemical hapten exposure. Via MiXCR, TCRdb re-called the RACE reads, giving one row per CDR3 protein. The top ten clones hold 2% to 2.5% of a sample with around 380,000 distinct CDR3 sequences, more than 4.5% of them seen once. Time point meaning: patch test 1, 2 weeks after DPC sensitization. Treatment reported: therapeutic diphenylcyclopropenone sensitization with weekly scalp DPC. Here the sequenced sample was whole blood, taken in connection with sensitization to the hapten diphenylcyclopropenone (DPC). The receptors stem from a woman aged 50 to 60 with alopecia areata. Some clones in this sample may be carry-over from other donors' samples.

Ten or more counts support this clonotype. The J gene is TRBJ1-1, the V gene TRBV7-9, with no clear D. With 1 base removed from V and 5 bases from J, the gap between germline ends came to 5 bases. The CDR3 is 12 residues long. Germline V gene lookup returns CDR1 SEHNR and CDR2 FQNEAQ (reference sequence). The CDR3 DNA is TGTGCCAGCAGCTTAGATTGGACTGAAGCTTTCTTT. Protein product: CASSLDWTEAFF.

This clonotype was picked up many times. This chain joins TRBV25-1 and TRBJ1-2; no definite D call. Germline V lookup: CDR1 MGHDK, CDR2 SYGVNS. CDR3 length: 11 amino acids. Deletions cut 4 bases from V and 8 bases from J, with 8 bases between. This chain's CDR3 is CASSADRGYTF. Written as DNA, the CDR3 is TGTGCCAGCAGTGCAGACCGGGGCTACACCTTC.

This clonotype appeared a few times. The rearrangement links TRBV5-1 to TRBJ2-5; D call uncertain. V shed 4 bases and J shed 5 bases, with 15 bases lying between them. This CDR3 spans 14 amino acids. The V gene's germline CDR1 is SGHRS and CDR2 YFSETQ. The CDR3 coding sequence is TGCGCCAGCAGCCCCAAATACGGGCCGGAGACCCAGTACTTC. Translation gives CASSPKYGPETQYF.

The chain couples TRBV7-2 to TRBJ2-1; maybe TRBD2 (6 bases). Germline CDR1 SGHTA, CDR2 FQGNSA. The CDR3 length is 15 residues. V gave up 1 base and J gave up 3 bases, with 10 bases separating them. The CDR3 sequence is CASSLGAGIYNEQFF. For the CDR3, the DNA is TGTGCCAGCAGCTTAGGGGCGGGGATCTACAATGAGCAGTTCTTC.

This clonotype was found a few times. This chain links TRBV5-4 with TRBJ2-1; 9 bases agree with TRBD1. The CDR3 has 15 amino acids. Trimming at V came to 4 bases and at J to 2 bases, leaving 4 bases not matched to a gene. Germline CDR1 reads SGHNT; CDR2 reads YYREEE (reference sequence). The CDR3 reads CASSQQGAAYNEQFF. The CDR3 nucleotides read TGTGCCAGCAGCCAACAGGGGGCAGCCTACAATGAGCAGTTCTTC.

This clonotype was seen many times. This chain joins TRBV14 and TRBJ1-4; TRBD1 might be the D (5 bases). This CDR3 region has 16 residues. V lost 4 bases and J 3 bases, leaving 15 bases between the germline ends. The germline CDR1 and CDR2 sequences are SGHDN and FVKESK. CDR3 residues: CASSRTDSTSNEKLFF. CDR3 in DNA: TGTGCCAGCAGCCGAACCGACAGTACATCTAATGAAAAACTGTTTTTT.

This clonotype was recorded many times. V gene TRBV7-2 combines with J gene TRBJ1-1; a weak D match, TRBD1 (6 bases). The CDR3 contains 15 residues. The germline gives CDR1 SGHTA, CDR2 FQGNSA. The ends were cut back, 0 bases at V and 0 bases at J, with 8 bases in the middle. Written as DNA, the CDR3 is TGTGCCAGCAGCTTAGCTGGGGGCTTGAACACTGAAGCTTTCTTT. It specifies CASSLAGGLNTEAFF.

As for this clonotype: A much more abundant neighbour one base away suggests this may be a read error. This sequence joins TRBV29-1 and TRBJ1-1; no clear D. The CDR3 sequence is 11 residues long. Germline V gene sequence: CDR1 SQVTM, CDR2 ANQGSEA. The CDR3 sequence: CSVKRNTEASF. The CDR3 region has the DNA TGCAGCGTAAAACGGAACACTGAAGCTTCCTTT.

About this clonotype itself: The germline gene is not matched at one end of the junction; a read error may be the cause. The V and J genes are TRBV4-3 and TRBJ2-7; TRBD2 matches at 8 bases. Germline values: CDR1 LGHNA, CDR2 YSLEER. The CDR3 is made up of 14 amino acids. The CDR3 here is CASSARGGSCEQYF. The CDR3 region has the DNA TGCGCCAGCAGCGCCCGGGGGGGCTCCTGCGAGCAGTACTTC.

The table lists this clonotype with many counts. The chain joins TRBV2 to TRBJ2-5; 10 nucleotides agree with TRBD2. The germline V gene encodes CDR1 SNHLY and CDR2 FYNNEI. This CDR3 comprises 15 residues. The J segment lost 4 bases and the V segment lost 4 bases, leaving 6 bases of the junction unmatched. DNA for the CDR3: TGTGCCAGCAGTGGAGCGGGAGGGCCCTTAGAGACCCAGTACTTC. The encoded protein is CASSGAGGPLETQYF.

Turning to this clonotype: This could be a read error, since a much larger clone is one nucleotide away. The rearrangement links TRBV6-5 to TRBJ2-5; TRBD1 might be the D (6 bases). CDR3 length: 15 amino acids. Per germline, CDR1 MNHEY and CDR2 SVGAGI. CDR3 sequence reads: CASSYPGATGQTRYF. CDR3 nucleotides: TGTGCCAGCAGTTACCCCGGGGCTACTGGACAGACCCGGTACTTC.

V gene TRBV4-3 combines with J gene TRBJ1-1; the D gene is possibly TRBD1 (5 bases). This CDR3 is built from 15 residues. Looked up from germline, CDR1 is LGHNA and CDR2 is YSLEER. The V gene lost 4 bases and the J gene lost 2 bases, with 14 bases spanning the gap. This chain's CDR3 is CASSPIPTANTEAFF. The CDR3 nucleotides are TGCGCCAGCAGCCCAATCCCGACAGCTAACACTGAAGCTTTCTTT.

This clonotype was counted ten times or more. The chain has TRBV5-1 and TRBJ2-1, with 12 bases fitting TRBD1. Per germline, CDR1 SGHRS and CDR2 YFSETQ. This CDR3 contains 14 residues. V lost 4 bases and J lost 8; bases outside the gene matches: 4. The CDR3 protein is CASSRDRGPYEQFF. The CDR3 DNA is TGCGCCAGCAGCCGGGACAGGGGGCCGTATGAGCAGTTCTTC.

The chain uses TRBV6-6 and TRBJ2-3; D gene unclear. Trimming cost V 2 bases and J 4 bases, with 7 bases left between them. Germline CDR1 and CDR2: MNHNY and SVGAGI (reference sequence). The CDR3 totals 13 residues. CDR3 nucleotides: TGTGCCAGCAGTTACCCCTACGCAGATACGCAGTATTTT. This sequence encodes CASSYPYADTQYF.

The chain is built from TRBV12-3 or TRBV12-4 and TRBJ1-2, with TRBD1 matching over 7 bases. The CDR3 covers 13 residues. J was trimmed by 4 bases and V by 7 bases; bases with no gene match: 6. This chain's CDR3 is CASTMDRFYGYTF. CDR3 sequence (DNA): TGTGCCAGCACCATGGACAGGTTCTATGGCTACACCTTC.

This clonotype occurred many times. This chain uses TRBV9 with TRBJ2-5; 8 nucleotides line up with TRBD1. Germline CDR1 and CDR2: SGDLS and YYNGEE. The CDR3 spans 14 residues. Germline trimming cut 4 bases from V and 3 bases from J; bases unmatched to any gene: 5. The CDR3 here is CASSPSTGEETQYF. CDR3 coding DNA: TGTGCCAGCAGCCCTTCGACAGGGGAAGAGACCCAGTACTTC.

This clonotype was recorded many times. The CDR3 nucleotides read TGTGCCAGCAGCTTAAAAACGGCTAGCACAGATACGCAGTATTTT. Its protein is CASSLKTASTDTQYF. This sequence joins TRBV7-9 and TRBJ2-3; no reliable D call. Per germline, CDR1 SEHNR and CDR2 FQNEAQ (reference sequence). Trimming took off 2 bases at V and 0 bases at J, with 9 bases between the two ends. The CDR3 length is 15 residues.

This clonotype was detected a few times. The chain employs TRBV28 and TRBJ1-1; no clear D. V was clipped by 0 bases and J by 6 bases, with 14 bases between them. Per germline, CDR1 MDHEN and CDR2 SYDVKM. The CDR3 sequence is 15 residues long. The CDR3 loop reads CASSLWANPGPEAFF. In nucleotides, the CDR3 is TGTGCCAGCAGTTTATGGGCAAACCCCGGGCCTGAAGCTTTCTTT.

The chain uses TRBV12-3 or TRBV12-4 and TRBJ1-6; 7 bases match TRBD1. CDR3 size: 15 residues. V lost 9 bases to trimming and J lost 9 bases; unmatched junction nucleotides: 14. CDR3 in DNA: TGTGCCAGAAGTCACAGACAGGGATCGGTTTCACCCCTCCACTTT. Its protein product is CARSHRQGSVSPLHF.

This clonotype occurred many times. V and J are TRBV6-5 and TRBJ1-2, with 9 positions matching TRBD1. CDR3 length: 14 amino acids. Germline CDR1 MNHEY, CDR2 SVGAGI. J was trimmed by 7 bases and V by 6 bases; bases with no gene match: 9. The CDR3 here is CASRTTGGVGGYTF. The CDR3 DNA reads TGTGCCAGCAGAACGACAGGGGGAGTAGGTGGCTACACCTTC.

The chain's CDR3 is CASSSGAASPPRPNNEQFF. The CDR3 DNA reads as TGTGCCAGCAGTTCTGGGGCAGCCTCCCCACCGCGGCCGAACAATGAGCAGTTCTTC. The chain couples TRBV6-5 to TRBJ2-1, with D possibly matching TRBD1 (5 bases). Trimming pared 4 bases from V and 5 bases from J, leaving 27 bases between. This CDR3 contains 19 residues. In germline, CDR1 is MNHEY, CDR2 SVGAGI.

This clonotype was counted at least ten times. V usage is TRBV6-6 and J usage is TRBJ1-1; D is unresolved. Deletions cut 4 bases from V and 1 base from J, with 7 bases between. CDR3 length equals 13 residues. Germline V gives CDR1 MNHNY, CDR2 SVGAGI (reference sequence). In DNA, the CDR3 is TGTGCCAGCAGTTCCGGATGGAACACTGAAGCTTTCTTT. Protein product: CASSSGWNTEAFF.

This clonotype occurred many times. The V and J genes are TRBV7-6 and TRBJ2-7; TRBD1 might be the D (6 bases). Germline V CDR1 and CDR2: SGHVS, FNYEAQ. The CDR3 contains 14 residues. With 4 bases removed from V and 1 base from J, the gap between germline ends came to 11 bases. The CDR3 DNA reads TGTGCCAGCAGCTCTAGGACAGAGTCCTACGAGCAGTACTTC. It is translated as CASSSRTESYEQYF.

This clonotype occurred many times. The V gene is TRBV19, the J gene TRBJ2-7; no definite D call. Germline CDR1 reads LNHDA; CDR2 reads SQIVND (reference sequence). Trimming removed 3 bases from V and 7 bases from J, with 13 bases in between. The CDR3 is 13 amino acids. The DNA for the CDR3 is TGTGCCAGTAGTATTATGACGTTTGAAGAGCAGTACTTC. Its protein is CASSIMTFEEQYF.

This clonotype was observed at least ten times. The rearrangement links TRBV29-1 to TRBJ2-3; 9 bases map to TRBD1. V gave up 1 base and J gave up 8 bases; unmatched junction bases: 10. The CDR3 is 15 amino acids. The germline V gene encodes CDR1 SQVTM and CDR2 ANQGSEA. Here the CDR3 reads CSVEVSTGGLGTQYF. As DNA, the CDR3 is TGCAGCGTTGAAGTATCTACAGGGGGCTTAGGTACGCAGTATTTT.

This clonotype came up many times. The genes are TRBV5-1 and TRBJ1-2, with D possibly TRBD1 on 6 matching bases. Trimming took off 0 bases at V and 0 bases at J, with 6 bases between the two ends. This CDR3 is 14 amino acids long. Germline V gives CDR1 SGHRS, CDR2 YFSETQ. The DNA of the CDR3 is TGCGCCAGCAGCTTGGGGACAGCTAACTATGGCTACACCTTC. It specifies CASSLGTANYGYTF.

This clonotype has ten or more counts. The chain employs TRBV18 and TRBJ2-1; D ambiguous. CDR1 KGHSH and CDR2 LQKENI come from the germline V gene. The CDR3 spans 13 residues. V was pared by 2 bases and J by 9 bases, with 11 bases between. In DNA, the CDR3 is TGTGCCAGCTCACCAACGTCGGGCGGTGAGCAGTTCTTC. Its protein is CASSPTSGGEQFF. The variable domain in full, completed from reference TRBV18 and TRBJ2-1, reads NAGVMQNPRHLVRRRGQEARLRCSPMKGHSHVYWYRQLPEEGLKFMVYLQKENIIDESGMPKERFSAEFPKEGPSILRIQQVVRGDSAAYFCASSPTSGGEQFFGPGTRLTVL.

As concerns this clonotype: Since a much larger clone is just one base distant, this may be a read error. The CDR3 region has the DNA TGTGACAGCAGTCCGGGAGCCAACATTCAGTACTTC. Translated: CDSSPGANIQYF. The gene calls are TRBV6-2 or TRBV6-3 and TRBJ2-4; possibly TRBD2 for D (6 bases). Germline CDR1 reads MNHEY; CDR2 reads SVGEGT. This CDR3 is 12 amino acids long.

This clonotype came up many times. V is TRBV9 and J is TRBJ1-2; D not certain. Trimming took 0 bases from V and 4 from J, leaving 7 bases between them. This CDR3 is built from 13 residues. CDR1 is SGDLS and CDR2 is YYNGEE in the germline V gene. CDR3 loop: CASSVVAGYGYTF. CDR3 nucleotides: TGTGCCAGCAGCGTAGTTGCAGGCTATGGCTACACCTTC.

This clonotype was seen a handful of times. The gene calls are TRBV6-7 and TRBJ1-5; 8 bases line up with TRBD1. TRBV6-7 is placed among ORFs of uncertain function. There are 14 residues in the CDR3. The ends lost 0 bases at V and 15 bases at J; junction bases unmatched: 10. DNA for the CDR3: TGTGCCAGCAGTTACTCGGACCGGACAGGGAAAGGGCATTTT. Its protein is CASSYSDRTGKGHF.